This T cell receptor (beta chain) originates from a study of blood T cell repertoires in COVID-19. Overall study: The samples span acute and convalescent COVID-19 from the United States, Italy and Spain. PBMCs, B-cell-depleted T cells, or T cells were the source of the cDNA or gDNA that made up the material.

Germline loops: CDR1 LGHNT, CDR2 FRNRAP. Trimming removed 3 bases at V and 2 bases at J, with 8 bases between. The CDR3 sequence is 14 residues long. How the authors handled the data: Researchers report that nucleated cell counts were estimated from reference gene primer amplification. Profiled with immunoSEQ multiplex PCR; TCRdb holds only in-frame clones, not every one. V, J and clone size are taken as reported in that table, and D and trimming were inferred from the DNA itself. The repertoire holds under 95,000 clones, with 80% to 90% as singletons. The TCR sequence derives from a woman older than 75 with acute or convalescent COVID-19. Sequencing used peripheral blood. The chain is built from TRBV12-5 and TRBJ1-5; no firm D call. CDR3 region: CASGFDPGNQPQHF. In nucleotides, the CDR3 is TGTGCTAGTGGTTTCGATCCAGGCAATCAGCCCCAGCATTTT.